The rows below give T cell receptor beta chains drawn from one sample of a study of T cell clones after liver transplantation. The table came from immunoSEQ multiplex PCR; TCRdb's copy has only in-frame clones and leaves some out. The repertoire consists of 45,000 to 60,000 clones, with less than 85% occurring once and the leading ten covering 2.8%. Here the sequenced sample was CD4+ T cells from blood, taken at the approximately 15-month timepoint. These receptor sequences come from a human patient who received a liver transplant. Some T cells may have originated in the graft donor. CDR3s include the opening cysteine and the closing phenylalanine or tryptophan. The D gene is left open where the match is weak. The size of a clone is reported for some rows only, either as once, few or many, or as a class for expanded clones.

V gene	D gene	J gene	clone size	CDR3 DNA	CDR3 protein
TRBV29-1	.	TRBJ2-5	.	TGCAGCGCTTTACCCCTCCTCACAGGAACCCAGTACTTC	CSALPLLTGTQYF
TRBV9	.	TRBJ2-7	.	TGTGCCAGCAGCGCTTCGGTGGGGGGTTACGAGCAGTACTTC	CASSASVGGYEQYF
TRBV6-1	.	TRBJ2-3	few	TGTGCCAGCGGGTTAACGTACACAGATACGCAGTATTTT	CASGLTYTDTQYF
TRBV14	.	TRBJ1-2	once	TGTGCCAGCAGCGGTGGCCAGGGAGGGGGATATGGCTACACCTTC	CASSGGQGGGYGYTF
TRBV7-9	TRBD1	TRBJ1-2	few	TGTGCCAGCAGCCGAGTAGCCGGGACAGGGGATGGCTACACCTTC	CASSRVAGTGDGYTF
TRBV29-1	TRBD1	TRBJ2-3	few	TGCAGCGTTGTTCTACAGGGGGCCACAGATACGCAGTATTTT	CSVVLQGATDTQYF
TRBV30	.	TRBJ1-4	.	TGTGCCTGGAGTGTAGGTTCAGTGAAAAATGAAAAACTGTTTTTT	CAWSVGSVKNEKLFF
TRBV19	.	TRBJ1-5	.	TGTGCCAGTAGGAGGCAGAATCAGCCCCAGCATTTT	CASRRQNQPQHF
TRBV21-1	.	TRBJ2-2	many	TGTGCCAGCAGCTTTTGGACTAGTTCCGGGGAGCTGTTTTTT	CASSFWTSSGELFF
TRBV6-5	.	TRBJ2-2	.	TGTGCCAGCAAGGGGGGGCCCGGGGAGCTGTTTTTT	CASKGGPGELFF
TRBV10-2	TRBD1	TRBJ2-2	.	TGCGCCAGCAGGCGGGACAGGGGGCATTACACCGGGGAGCTGTTTTTT	CASRRDRGHYTGELFF
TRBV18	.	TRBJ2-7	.	TGTGCCAGCTCACTGACAGGTTCCTACGAGCAGTACTTC	CASSLTGSYEQYF
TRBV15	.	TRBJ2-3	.	TGTGCCACCAGCAGCCGATGGGCCTCAGGAGATACGCAGTATTTT	CATSSRWASGDTQYF
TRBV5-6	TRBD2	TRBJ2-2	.	TGTGCCAGCACCCCGCTGGCGGGAGCGACAACCACCGGGGAGCTGTTTTTT	CASTPLAGATTTGELFF
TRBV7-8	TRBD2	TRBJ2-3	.	TGTGCCAGCAGCCCAGCTAGCGGGGGGGCTAATTGGGGCACAGATACGCAGTATTTT	CASSPASGGANWGTDTQYF
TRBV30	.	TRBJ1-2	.	TGTGCCTGGACGGAAGCTAACTATGGCTACACCTTC	CAWTEANYGYTF
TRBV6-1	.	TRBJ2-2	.	TGTGCCAGCAGTGATCAGAGACAGAACACCGGGGAGCTGTTTTTT	CASSDQRQNTGELFF
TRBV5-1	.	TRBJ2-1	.	TGCGCCAGCAGCTTGAGTTCAGGGCCCAATGAGCAGTTCTTC	CASSLSSGPNEQFF
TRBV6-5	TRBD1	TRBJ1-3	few	TGTGCCAGCAAGGGGGACAGGGTTGGTGGAAACACCATATATTTT	CASKGDRVGGNTIYF
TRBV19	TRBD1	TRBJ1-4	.	TGTGCCAGTAGTGAACAGGGGTCCGAAAAACTGTTTTTT	CASSEQGSEKLFF
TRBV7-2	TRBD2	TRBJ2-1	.	TGTGCCAGCAGCTTAGCCGCGGGGGCCTACAATGAGCAGTTCTTC	CASSLAAGAYNEQFF
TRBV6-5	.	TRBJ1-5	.	TGTGCCAGCAGCCTCGACAGTTGGAGCAATCAGCCCCAGCATTTT	CASSLDSWSNQPQHF
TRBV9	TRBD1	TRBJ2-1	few	TGTGCCAGCAGCGAGAAGACAGGGACCCTATACAATGAGCAGTTCTTC	CASSEKTGTLYNEQFF
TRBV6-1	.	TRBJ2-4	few	TGTGCCAGCAGTGAAGCGTGGACTTCGAAAAACATTCAGTACTTC	CASSEAWTSKNIQYF
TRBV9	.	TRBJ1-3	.	TGTGCCAGCAGCCCCGGTTCTGGCGGTTCTGGAAACACCATATATTTT	CASSPGSGGSGNTIYF
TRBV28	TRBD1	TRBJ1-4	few	TGTGCCAGCAGTTTCGGACAGGGGAGGGAAAAACTGTTTTTT	CASSFGQGREKLFF
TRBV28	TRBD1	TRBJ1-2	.	TGTGCCAGCAGTCCAGCGACCTGGGACAGGGGTTTCGGGAGACAAGGGGTATATGGCTACACCTTC	CASSPATWDRGFGRQGVYGYTF
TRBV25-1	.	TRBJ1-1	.	TGTGCCAGCAGTTTAGGGGGGCTAGGCACTGAAGCTTTCTTT	CASSLGGLGTEAFF
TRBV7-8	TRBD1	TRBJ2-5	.	TGTGCCAGCAGCTTTCCGGGACAGGGGGCATCAGAGACCCAGTACTTC	CASSFPGQGASETQYF
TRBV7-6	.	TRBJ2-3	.	TGTGCCAGCAGCTTAGAGGCCGGAGGGGGAGATACGCAGTATTTT	CASSLEAGGGDTQYF
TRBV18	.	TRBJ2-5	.	TGTGCCAGCTCACCGGGGACAAGGGAGACCCAGTACTTC	CASSPGTRETQYF
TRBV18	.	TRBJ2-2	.	TGTGCCAGCTCACCAAACAGTGACACCGGGGAGCTGTTTTTT	CASSPNSDTGELFF
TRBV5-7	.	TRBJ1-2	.	TGTGCCAGTAAAACCCGAGGCCTACTAAACTATGGCGGCTACACCTTC	CASKTRGLLNYGGYTF
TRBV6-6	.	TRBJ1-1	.	TGTGCCAGCAGTTACTCACAAAGGAACACTGAAGCTTTCTTT	CASSYSQRNTEAFF
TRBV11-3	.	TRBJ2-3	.	TGTGCCAGCAGCTCCCGTACCTCGGGGACTAGCACAGATACGCAGTATTTT	CASSSRTSGTSTDTQYF
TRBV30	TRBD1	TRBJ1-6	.	TGTGCCTGGAGTCGGGGACAGGGATATAATTCACCCCTCCACTTT	CAWSRGQGYNSPLHF
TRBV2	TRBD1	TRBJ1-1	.	TGTGCCAGCAGTGGACAGGGGGCCGCTGAAGCTTTCTTT	CASSGQGAAEAFF
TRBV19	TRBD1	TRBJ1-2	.	TGTGCCAGTAGTCTCCGGACAGGGGGGACCGGCTACACCTTC	CASSLRTGGTGYTF
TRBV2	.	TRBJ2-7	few	TGTGCCAGCAGTTACAAAATCTACGAGCAGTACTTC	CASSYKIYEQYF
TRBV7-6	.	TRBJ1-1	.	TGTGCCAGCAGCGCATTTAGTAGGGAGAACACTGAAGCTTTCTTT	CASSAFSRENTEAFF
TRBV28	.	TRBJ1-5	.	TGTGCCAGCAGGTTGCCCCCAGGGTGGAGGGATCAGCCCCAGCATTTT	CASRLPPGWRDQPQHF
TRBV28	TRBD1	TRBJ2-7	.	TGTGCATCGGGACAGTCCTACGAGCAGTACTTC	CASGQSYEQYF
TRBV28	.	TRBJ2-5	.	TGTGCCAGCAGCCGACTCGGGACAAACCAAGAGACCCAGTACTTC	CASSRLGTNQETQYF
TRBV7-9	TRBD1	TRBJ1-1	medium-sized	TGTGCCAGCAGCAAATGGGACAGAGGTGAAGCTTTCTTT	CASSKWDRGEAFF
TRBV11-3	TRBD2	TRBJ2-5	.	TGTGCCAGCAGTCTTAGAATAGGGAGGGGCCGAGAGACCCAGTACTTC	CASSLRIGRGRETQYF
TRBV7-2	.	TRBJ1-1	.	TGTGCCAGCAGCCTTGGCGGGCACACTGAAGCTTTCTTT	CASSLGGHTEAFF